The entry below gives a single T cell receptor (beta chain) sequence along with its context. Antigen: not known. Isolating CD4+ T cells followed 9 to 10 days of culture. As their vaccination, participants received two doses of either BNT162b2 or mRNA-1273. Clones were read by immunoSEQ multiplex PCR, and TCRdb kept only the in-frame ones, dropping some. The table shows about 40,000 clones, with 55% to 80% occurring only once. Germline assignment: CDR1 MNHEY and CDR2 SMNVEV (reference sequence). The CDR3 consists of 11 residues. Trimming shortened V by 2 bases and J by 6 bases, and 3 bases separated the two germline ends. This entry comes from a study of vaccination effects on CD4 cells after COVID-19. Study-level background: ViraFEST expansion of antigen-specific CD4+ T cells with viral peptide pools preceded sequencing. Broader study findings: Marked clonal contraction of infection- and vaccine-induced clones was seen late after vaccination.

The sequences come from CD4+ T cells from PBMCs cultured without peptide, collected after COVID-19 vaccination. The source of this sequence is a human donor who received a COVID-19 vaccine. V usage is TRBV27 and J usage is TRBJ2-3; D uncertain. CDR3 DNA sequence: TGTGCCAGCAGTTTAGGTGATACGCAGTATTTT. Protein sequence: CASSLGDTQYF.